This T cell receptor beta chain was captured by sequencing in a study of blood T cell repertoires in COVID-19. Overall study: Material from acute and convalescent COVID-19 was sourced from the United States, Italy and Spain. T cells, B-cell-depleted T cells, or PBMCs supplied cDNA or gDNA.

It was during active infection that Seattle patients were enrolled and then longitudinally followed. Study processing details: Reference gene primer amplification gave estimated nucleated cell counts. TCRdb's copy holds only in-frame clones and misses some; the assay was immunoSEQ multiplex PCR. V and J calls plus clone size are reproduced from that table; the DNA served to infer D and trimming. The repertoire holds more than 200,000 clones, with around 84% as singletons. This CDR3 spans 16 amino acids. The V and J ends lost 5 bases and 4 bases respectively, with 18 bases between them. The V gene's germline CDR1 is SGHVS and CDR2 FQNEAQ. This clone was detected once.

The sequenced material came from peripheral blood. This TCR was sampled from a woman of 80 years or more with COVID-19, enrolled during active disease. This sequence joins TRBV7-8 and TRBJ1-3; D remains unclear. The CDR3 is CASSPAPAGFGNTIYF. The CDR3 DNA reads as TGTGCCAGCAGCCCCGCGCCAGCAGGCTTCGGAAACACCATATATTTT.